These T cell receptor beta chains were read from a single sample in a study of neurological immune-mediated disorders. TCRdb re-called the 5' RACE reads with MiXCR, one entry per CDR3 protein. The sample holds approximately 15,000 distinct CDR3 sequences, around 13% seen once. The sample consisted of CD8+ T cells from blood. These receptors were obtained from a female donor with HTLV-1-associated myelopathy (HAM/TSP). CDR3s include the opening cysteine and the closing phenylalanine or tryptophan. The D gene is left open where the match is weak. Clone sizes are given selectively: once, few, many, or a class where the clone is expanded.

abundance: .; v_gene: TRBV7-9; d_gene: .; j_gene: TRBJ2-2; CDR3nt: TGTGCCAGTAGCTCCTACATCTCGAACACCGGGGAGCTGTTTTTT; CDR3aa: CASSSYISNTGELFF
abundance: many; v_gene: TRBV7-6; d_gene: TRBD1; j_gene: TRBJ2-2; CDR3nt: TGTGCCAGCGTGCAGGGGGCGGCCGGGGAGCTGTTTTTT; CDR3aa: CASVQGAAGELFF
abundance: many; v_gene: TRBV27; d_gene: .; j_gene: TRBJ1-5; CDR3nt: TGTGCCAGCAGCAAGTGGTCCGGGGATCAGCCCCAGCATTTT; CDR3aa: CASSKWSGDQPQHF
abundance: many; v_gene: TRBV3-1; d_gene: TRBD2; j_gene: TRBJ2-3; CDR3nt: TGTGCCAGCACCCAAGGACTAGCGGGAGGCTCAGATACGCAGTATTTT; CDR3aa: CASTQGLAGGSDTQYF
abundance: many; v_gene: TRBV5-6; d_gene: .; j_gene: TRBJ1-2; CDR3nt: TGTGCCAGCAGCCCGGACCCAGGCGTCATCTATGGCTACACCTTC; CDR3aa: CASSPDPGVIYGYTF
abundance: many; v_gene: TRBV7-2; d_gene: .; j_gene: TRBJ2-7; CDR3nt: TGTGCCAGCAGCGAAAACGGATTACCTCTCTACGAGCAGTACTTC; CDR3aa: CASSENGLPLYEQYF
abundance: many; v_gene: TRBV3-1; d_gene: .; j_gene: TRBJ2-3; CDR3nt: TGTGCCAGCAGCCTCGGACTGGCCCACACAGATACGCAGTATTTT; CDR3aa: CASSLGLAHTDTQYF
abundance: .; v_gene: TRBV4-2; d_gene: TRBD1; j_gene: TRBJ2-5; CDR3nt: TGTGCCAGCAGCAAAGGGGGACAGGGGTATCAAGAGACCCAGTACTTC; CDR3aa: CASSKGGQGYQETQYF
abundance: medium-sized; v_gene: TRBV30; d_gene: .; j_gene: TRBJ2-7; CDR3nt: TGTGCCTGGAGCCGCGGACCATCCTATGGGGAGCAGTACTTC; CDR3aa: CAWSRGPSYGEQYF
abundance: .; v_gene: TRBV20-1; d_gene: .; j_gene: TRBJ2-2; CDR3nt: TGCAGTGCTAGAGATTTGGAGTCTGCGAACACCGGGGAGCTGTTTTTT; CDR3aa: CSARDLESANTGELFF
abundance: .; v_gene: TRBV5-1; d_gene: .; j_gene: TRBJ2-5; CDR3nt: TGCGCCAGCAGCTTGGGGGCTGACAGCCAATTACAAGAGACCCAGTACTTC; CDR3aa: CASSLGADSQLQETQYF
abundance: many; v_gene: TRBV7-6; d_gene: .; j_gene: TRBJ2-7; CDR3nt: TGTGCCAGCAGCTTAGAACAGGATTACTCCGAGCAGTACTTC; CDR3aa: CASSLEQDYSEQYF
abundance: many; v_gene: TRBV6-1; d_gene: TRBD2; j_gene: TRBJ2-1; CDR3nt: TGTGCCAGCCGAAGGAGGGCGGGGGGAAATGAGCAGTTCTTC; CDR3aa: CASRRRAGGNEQFF
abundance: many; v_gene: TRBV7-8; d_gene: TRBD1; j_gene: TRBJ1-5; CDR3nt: TGTGCCAGCAGCTTAAGTGCCTCATACCGGGACAGGGGACAGCCCCAGCATTTT; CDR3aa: CASSLSASYRDRGQPQHF
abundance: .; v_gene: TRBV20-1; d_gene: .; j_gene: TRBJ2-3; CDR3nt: TGCAGTGCTAGGGAAGGGTCAACAGATACGCAGTATTTT; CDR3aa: CSAREGSTDTQYF
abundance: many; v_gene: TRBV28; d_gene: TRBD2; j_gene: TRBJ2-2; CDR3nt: TGTGCCAGCAGTTTTTCGAGACTAGCGGAGAACACCGGGGAGCTGTTTTTT; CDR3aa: CASSFSRLAENTGELFF
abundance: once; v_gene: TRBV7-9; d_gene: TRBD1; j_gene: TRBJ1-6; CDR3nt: TGTGCCAGCAACTCGTCGACAGGGGGTCATTCACCCCTCCACTTT; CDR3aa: CASNSSTGGHSPLHF
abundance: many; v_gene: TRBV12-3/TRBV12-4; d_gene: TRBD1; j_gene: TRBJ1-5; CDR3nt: TGTGCCAGCAGTTTGGACAGGCTAGGCAATCAGCCCCAGCATTTT; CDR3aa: CASSLDRLGNQPQHF
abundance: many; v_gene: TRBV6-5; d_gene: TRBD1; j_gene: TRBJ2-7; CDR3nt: TGTGCCAGCAGTTGGGGACAGGGGCTCTACGAGCAGTACTTC; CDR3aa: CASSWGQGLYEQYF
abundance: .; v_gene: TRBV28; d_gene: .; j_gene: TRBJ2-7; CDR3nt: TGTGCCCTCAGCGCCCTTCAGGACGAGCAGTACTTC; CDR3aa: CALSALQDEQYF
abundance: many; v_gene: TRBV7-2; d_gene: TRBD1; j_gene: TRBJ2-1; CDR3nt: TGTGCCAGCAGCACAGAACAGGGGGCAATCTACAATGAGCAGTTCTTC; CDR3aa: CASSTEQGAIYNEQFF
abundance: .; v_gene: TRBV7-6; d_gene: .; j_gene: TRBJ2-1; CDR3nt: TGCGCCAGCGGGCGTGGGCCGTCTGAGCAGTTCTTC; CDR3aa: CASGRGPSEQFF
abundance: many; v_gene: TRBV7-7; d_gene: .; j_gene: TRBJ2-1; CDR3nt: TGTGCTAGCAGCTTAGAGGAGGGAAATGAGCAGTTCTTC; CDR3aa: CASSLEEGNEQFF
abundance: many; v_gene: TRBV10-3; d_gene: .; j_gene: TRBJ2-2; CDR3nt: TGTGCCATCAGTGAGTACACCGGGGAGCTGTTTTTT; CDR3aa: CAISEYTGELFF
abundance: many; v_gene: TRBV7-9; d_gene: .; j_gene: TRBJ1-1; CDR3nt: TGTGCCAGCAGCAAAACCGCATTTAGGGGGGGCACTGAAGCTTTCTTT; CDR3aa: CASSKTAFRGGTEAFF
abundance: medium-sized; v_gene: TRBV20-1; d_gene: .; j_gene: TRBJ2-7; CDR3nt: TGCAGTGTAGGGGGAGCGGGCGAAGTAACCTACGAGCAGTACTTC; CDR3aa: CSVGGAGEVTYEQYF
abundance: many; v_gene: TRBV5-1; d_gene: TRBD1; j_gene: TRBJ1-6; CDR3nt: TGCGCCAGCAGCTTGGCCAGGGGGATTGGGTCAGCCCTCCACTTT; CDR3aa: CASSLARGIGSALHF
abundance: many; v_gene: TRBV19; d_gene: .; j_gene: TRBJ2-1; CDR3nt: TGTGCCAGTAGTATTTCGGATTATAGCTCCTACAATGAGCAGTTCTTC; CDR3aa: CASSISDYSSYNEQFF
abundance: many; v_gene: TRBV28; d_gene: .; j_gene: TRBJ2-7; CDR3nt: TGTGCCAGCAGTTTAGAGGGCGAGGGCGCCTACGAGCAGTACTTC; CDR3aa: CASSLEGEGAYEQYF